This T cell receptor (beta chain) was sequenced during a study of T cells after yellow fever vaccination. Across the whole study: Some fractions had low cell numbers, and these were prepared with SMART-Seq v4 Ultra Low Input. Study-wide findings and caveats: Researchers noted that a small share of clonotypes showed up in both CD4 and CD8 compartments. The study re-detected most primary-vaccination clones after the booster (about 96% CD4, roughly 85% CD8).

This clonotype was found many times. Its matching antigen is unknown. For TCR, cDNA came from 5'RACE template switching, which added a universal primer site and UMIs. TCRdb used MiXCR to reprocess the 5' RACE reads, holding one entry per CDR3 protein. The sample contains some 69,000 distinct CDR3 sequences, roughly 6% of which appear only once. The CDR3 length is 14 residues. Looked up from germline, CDR1 is SGHRS and CDR2 is YFSETQ. V shed 2 bases and J shed 4 bases, with 9 bases lying between them. This chain joins TRBV5-1 and TRBJ2-2; D ambiguous. The sequenced sample was CD4+ T cells sorted from PBMCs, obtained roughly 15 days after the first yellow fever vaccination. The source is a man aged 18 to 29 who received the YFV17D yellow fever vaccine. Here the CDR3 DNA reads TGCGCCAGCAGCTTTGTAGGAACCACCGGGGAGCTGTTTTTT. Protein sequence: CASSFVGTTGELFF.